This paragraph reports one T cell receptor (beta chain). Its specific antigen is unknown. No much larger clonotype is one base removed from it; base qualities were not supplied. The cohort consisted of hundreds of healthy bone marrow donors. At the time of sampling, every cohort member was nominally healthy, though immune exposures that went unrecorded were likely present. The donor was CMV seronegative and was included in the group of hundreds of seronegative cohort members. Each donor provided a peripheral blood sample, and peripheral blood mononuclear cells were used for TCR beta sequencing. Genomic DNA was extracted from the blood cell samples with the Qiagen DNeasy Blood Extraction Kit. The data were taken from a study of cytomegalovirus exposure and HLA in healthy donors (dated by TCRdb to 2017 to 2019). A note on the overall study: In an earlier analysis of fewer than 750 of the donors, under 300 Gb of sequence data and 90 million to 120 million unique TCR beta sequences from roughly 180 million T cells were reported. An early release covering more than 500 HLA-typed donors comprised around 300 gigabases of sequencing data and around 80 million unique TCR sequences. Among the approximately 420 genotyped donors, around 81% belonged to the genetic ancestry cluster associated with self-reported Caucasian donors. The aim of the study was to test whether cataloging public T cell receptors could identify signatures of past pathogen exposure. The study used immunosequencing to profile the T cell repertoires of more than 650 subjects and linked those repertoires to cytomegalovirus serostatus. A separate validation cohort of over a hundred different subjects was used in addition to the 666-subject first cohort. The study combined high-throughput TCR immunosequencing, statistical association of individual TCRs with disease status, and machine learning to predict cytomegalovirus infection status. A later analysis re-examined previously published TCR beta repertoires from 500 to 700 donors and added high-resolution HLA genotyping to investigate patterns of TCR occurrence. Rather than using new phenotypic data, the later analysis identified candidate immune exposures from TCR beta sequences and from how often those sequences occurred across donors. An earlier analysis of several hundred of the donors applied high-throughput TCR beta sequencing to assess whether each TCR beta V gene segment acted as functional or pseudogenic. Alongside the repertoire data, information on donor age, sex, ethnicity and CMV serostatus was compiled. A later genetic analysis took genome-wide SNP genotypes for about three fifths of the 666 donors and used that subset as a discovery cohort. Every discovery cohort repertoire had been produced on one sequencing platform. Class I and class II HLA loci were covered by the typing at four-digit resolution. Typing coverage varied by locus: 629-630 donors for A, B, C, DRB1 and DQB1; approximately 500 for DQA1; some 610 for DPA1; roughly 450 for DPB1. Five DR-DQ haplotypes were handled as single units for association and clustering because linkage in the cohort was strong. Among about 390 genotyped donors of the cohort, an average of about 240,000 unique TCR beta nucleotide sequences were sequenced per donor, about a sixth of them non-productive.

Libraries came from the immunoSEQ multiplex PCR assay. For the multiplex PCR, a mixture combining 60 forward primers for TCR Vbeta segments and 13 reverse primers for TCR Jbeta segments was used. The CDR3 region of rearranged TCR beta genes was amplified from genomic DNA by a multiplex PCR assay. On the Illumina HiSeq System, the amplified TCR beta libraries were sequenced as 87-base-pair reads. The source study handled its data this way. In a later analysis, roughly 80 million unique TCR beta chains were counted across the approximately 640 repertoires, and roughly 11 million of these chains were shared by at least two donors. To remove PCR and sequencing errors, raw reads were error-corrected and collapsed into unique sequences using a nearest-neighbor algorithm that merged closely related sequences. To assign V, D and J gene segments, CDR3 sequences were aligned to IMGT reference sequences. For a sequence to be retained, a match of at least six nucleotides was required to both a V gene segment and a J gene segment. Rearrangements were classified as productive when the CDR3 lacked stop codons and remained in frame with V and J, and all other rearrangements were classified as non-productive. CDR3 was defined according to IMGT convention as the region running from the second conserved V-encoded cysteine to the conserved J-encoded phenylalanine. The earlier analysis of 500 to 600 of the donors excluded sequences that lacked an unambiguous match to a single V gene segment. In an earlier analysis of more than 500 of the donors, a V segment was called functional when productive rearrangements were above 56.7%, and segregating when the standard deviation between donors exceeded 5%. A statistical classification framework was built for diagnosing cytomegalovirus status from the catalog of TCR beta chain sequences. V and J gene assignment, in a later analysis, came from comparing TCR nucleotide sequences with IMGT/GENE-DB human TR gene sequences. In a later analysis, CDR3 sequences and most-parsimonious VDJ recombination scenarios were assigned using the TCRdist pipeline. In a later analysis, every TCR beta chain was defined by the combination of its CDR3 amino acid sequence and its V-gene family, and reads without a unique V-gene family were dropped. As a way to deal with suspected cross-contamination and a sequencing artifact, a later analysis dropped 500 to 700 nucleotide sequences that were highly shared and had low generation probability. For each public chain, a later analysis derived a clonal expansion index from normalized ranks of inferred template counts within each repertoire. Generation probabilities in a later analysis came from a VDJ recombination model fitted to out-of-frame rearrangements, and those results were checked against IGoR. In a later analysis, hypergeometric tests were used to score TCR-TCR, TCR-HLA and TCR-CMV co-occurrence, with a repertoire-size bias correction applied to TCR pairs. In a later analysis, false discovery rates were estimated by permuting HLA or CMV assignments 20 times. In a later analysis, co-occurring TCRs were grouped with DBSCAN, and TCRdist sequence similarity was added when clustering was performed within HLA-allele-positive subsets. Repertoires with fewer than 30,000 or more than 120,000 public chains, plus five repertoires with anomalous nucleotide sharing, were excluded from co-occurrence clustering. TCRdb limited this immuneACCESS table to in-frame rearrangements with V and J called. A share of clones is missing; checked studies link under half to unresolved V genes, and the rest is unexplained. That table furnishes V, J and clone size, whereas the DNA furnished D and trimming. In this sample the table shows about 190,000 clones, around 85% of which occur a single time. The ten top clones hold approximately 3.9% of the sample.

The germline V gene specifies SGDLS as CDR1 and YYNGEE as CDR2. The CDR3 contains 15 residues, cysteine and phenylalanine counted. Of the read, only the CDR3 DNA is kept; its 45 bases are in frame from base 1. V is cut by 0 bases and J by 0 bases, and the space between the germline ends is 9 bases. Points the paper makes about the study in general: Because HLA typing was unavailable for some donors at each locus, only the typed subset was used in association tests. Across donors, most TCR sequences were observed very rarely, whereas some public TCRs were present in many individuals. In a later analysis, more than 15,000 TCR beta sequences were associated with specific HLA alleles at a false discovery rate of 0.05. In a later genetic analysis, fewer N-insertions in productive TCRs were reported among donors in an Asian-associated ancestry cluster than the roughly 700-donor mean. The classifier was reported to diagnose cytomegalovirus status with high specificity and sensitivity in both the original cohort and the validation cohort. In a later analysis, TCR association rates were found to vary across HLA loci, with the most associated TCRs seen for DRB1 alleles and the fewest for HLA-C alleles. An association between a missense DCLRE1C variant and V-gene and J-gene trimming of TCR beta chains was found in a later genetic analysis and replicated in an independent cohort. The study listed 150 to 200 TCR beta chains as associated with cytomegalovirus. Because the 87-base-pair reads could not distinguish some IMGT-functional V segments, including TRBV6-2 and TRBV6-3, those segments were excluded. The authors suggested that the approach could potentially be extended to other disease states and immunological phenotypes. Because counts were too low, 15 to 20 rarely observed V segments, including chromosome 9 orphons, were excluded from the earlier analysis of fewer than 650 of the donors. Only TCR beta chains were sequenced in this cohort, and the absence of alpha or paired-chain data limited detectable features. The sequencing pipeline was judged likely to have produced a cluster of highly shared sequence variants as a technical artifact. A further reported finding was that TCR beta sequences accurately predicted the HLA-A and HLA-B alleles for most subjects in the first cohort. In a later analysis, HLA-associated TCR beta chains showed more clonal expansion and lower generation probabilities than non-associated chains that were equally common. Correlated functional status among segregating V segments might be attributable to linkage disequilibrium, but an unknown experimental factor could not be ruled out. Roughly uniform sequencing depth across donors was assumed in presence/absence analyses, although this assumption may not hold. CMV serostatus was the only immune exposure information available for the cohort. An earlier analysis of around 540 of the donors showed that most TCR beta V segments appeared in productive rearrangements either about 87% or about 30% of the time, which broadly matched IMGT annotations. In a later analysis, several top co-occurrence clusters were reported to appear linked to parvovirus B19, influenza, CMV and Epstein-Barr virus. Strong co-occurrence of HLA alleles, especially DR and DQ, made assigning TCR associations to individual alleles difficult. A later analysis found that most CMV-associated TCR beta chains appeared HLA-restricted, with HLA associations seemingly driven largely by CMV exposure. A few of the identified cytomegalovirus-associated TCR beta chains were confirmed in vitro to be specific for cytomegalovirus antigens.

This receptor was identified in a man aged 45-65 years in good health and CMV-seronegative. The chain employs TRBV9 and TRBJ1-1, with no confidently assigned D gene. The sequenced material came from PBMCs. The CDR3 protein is CASSVDEHMNTEAFF. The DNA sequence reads TGTGCCAGCAGCGTAGACGAGCATATGAACACTGAAGCTTTCTTT.